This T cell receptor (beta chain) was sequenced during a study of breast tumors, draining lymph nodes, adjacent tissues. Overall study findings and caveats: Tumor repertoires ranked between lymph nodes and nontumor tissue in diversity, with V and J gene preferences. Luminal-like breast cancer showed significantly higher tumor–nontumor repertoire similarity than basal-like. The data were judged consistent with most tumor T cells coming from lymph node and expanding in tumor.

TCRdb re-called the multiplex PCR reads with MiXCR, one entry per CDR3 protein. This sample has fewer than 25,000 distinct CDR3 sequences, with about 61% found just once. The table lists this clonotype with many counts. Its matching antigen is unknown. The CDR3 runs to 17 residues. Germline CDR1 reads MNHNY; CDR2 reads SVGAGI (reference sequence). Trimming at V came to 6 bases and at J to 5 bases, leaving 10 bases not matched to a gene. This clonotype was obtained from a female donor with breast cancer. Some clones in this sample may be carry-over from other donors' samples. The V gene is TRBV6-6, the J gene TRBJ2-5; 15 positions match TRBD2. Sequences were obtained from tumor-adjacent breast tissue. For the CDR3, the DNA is TGTGCCAGCAGACTGGGACTAGCGGGGGGACCGTTTGAGACCCAGTACTTC. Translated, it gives CASRLGLAGGPFETQYF.